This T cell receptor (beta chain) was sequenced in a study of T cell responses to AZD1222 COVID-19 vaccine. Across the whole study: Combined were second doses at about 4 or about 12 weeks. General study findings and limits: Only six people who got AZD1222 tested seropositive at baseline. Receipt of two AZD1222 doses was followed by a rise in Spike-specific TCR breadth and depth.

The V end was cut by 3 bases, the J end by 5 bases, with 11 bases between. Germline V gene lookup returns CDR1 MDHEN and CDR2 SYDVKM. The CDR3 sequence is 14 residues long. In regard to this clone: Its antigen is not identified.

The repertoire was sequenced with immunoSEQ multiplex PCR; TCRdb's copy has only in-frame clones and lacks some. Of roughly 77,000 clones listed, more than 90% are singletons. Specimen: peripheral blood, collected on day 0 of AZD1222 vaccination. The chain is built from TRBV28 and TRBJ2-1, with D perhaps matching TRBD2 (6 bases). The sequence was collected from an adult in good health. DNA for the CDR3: TGTGCCAGCAGTTTTCTGGGACTCAACAATGAGCAGTTCTTC. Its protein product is CASSFLGLNNEQFF.